What follows are 19 T cell receptor beta chains derived from one specimen sequenced in a study of CD8+CD57+ T cells in acquired aplastic anemia. The use of genomic DNA as template underpinned the TCR beta VDJ and CDR3 profiling. TCRdb redid the calling of the reads with MiXCR, one entry per CDR3 protein. The table has about 160,000 distinct CDR3 sequences, around 45% seen once. Sequencing used sorted CD4+, CD8+, or CD8+CD57+ T cells (not recorded which) from PBMCs. These receptors all stem from a human donor in good health.

Note on this clonotype: A much larger clone differs by one base, so this may be a read error. The J gene is TRBJ2-7, the V gene TRBV6-5, with a possible D match to TRBD1 (6 bases). Trimming stripped 4 bases from V and 2 bases from J, with 15 bases between. The CDR3 is 15 residues long. CDR1 MNHEY and CDR2 SVGAGI come from the germline V gene. CDR3 loop: CASSSRDTYAYEQYF. The CDR3 region has the DNA TGTGCCAGCAGTTCCCGGGACACCTACGCCTACGAGCAGTACTTC.

The table lists this clonotype with many counts. J is TRBJ1-6 and V is TRBV29-1; D unresolved. This CDR3 spans 12 amino acids. Trimming stripped 4 bases from V and 9 bases from J, with 10 bases between. The germline V gene encodes CDR1 SQVTM and CDR2 ANQGSEA. The CDR3 DNA sequence: TGCAGCGTTGGCGGGGTTGGTTCACCCCTCCACTTT. It specifies CSVGGVGSPLHF.

This rearrangement joins TRBV2 to TRBJ1-2; 7 bases agree with TRBD1. V lost 5 bases and J lost 5; bases outside the gene matches: 11. The CDR3 spans 15 residues. Per germline, CDR1 SNHLY and CDR2 FYNNEI. This CDR3 reads CASSPDRPDLYGYTF. The CDR3 DNA reads as TGTGCCAGCAGTCCGGACAGGCCCGACTTGTATGGCTACACCTTC.

This clonotype was counted ten times or more. The chain has TRBV20-1 and TRBJ2-7; perhaps TRBD2 as D (5 bases). The CDR3 runs 14 residues. Germline V gene data show CDR1 as DFQATT and CDR2 as SNEGSKA (reference sequence). Trimming stripped 2 bases from V and 2 bases from J, with 13 bases between. CDR3 bases: TGCAGTGCTAGATTAACTAGTTCTACCTACGAGCAGTACTTC. It translates to CSARLTSSTYEQYF.

V gene TRBV2 combines with J gene TRBJ2-3, with 8 bases matching TRBD2. The CDR3 runs to 14 residues. The V gene's germline CDR1 is SNHLY and CDR2 FYNNEI. After removal of 8 bases from V and 6 bases from J, the junction contained 10 bases not matched to a gene. CDR3 amino acids: CASYGGESSDTQYF. In nucleotides, the CDR3 is TGTGCCAGCTACGGGGGGGAATCTTCTGATACGCAGTATTTT.

This clonotype was seen repeatedly, ten times or more. The chain couples TRBV29-1 to TRBJ2-5; 10 bases align to TRBD2. The trim removed 8 bases at V and 1 base at J, leaving 1 base unmatched. Germline CDR1 SQVTM, CDR2 ANQGSEA. CDR3 size: 12 residues. CDR3 in DNA: TGCAGCAGCGGGAGGGCCCAAGAGACCCAGTACTTC. Translation gives CSSGRAQETQYF.

This clonotype was detected many times. This chain uses TRBV19 with TRBJ2-7, with D hard to call. The V end lost 5 bases, the J end lost 0 bases, and 20 bases lay between the germline ends. The CDR3 runs to 17 residues. Germline V gene data show CDR1 as LNHDA and CDR2 as SQIVND (reference sequence). CDR3 bases: TGTGCCAGTAGTTCCCAGTTCCGACAACAGAGCTCCTACGAGCAGTACTTC. This gives the protein CASSSQFRQQSSYEQYF.

The rearrangement joins TRBV30 to TRBJ2-7, with D unclear. This CDR3 has 12 residues. The V end was cut by 2 bases, the J end by 7 bases, with 12 bases between. Germline V gene sequence: CDR1 GTSNPN, CDR2 SVGIG (reference sequence). Here the CDR3 reads CAWSKSLGEQYF. CDR3 sequence (DNA): TGTGCCTGGAGTAAGTCTCTGGGGGAGCAGTACTTC.

This clonotype was seen at least ten times. The junction shows a germline mismatch at one end, possibly a read error. V gene TRBV7-3 combines with J gene TRBJ2-7; a possible D gene is TRBD2 (7 bases). The germline CDR1 and CDR2 sequences are SGHTA and FQGTGA. The CDR3 covers 16 residues. CDR3 protein: CANSLGGAHGTYEQYF. The CDR3 DNA reads as TGTGCCAACAGCTTAGGGGGGGCTCACGGGACCTACGAGCAGTACTTC.

The table lists this clonotype with many counts. The chain uses TRBV20-1 and TRBJ2-7, with a weak D call TRBD1 (5 bases). Trimming shortened V by 6 bases and J by 2 bases, and 14 bases separated the two germline ends. Per germline, CDR1 DFQATT and CDR2 SNEGSKA (reference sequence). The CDR3 contains 13 residues. The CDR3: CSANRSPPYEQYF. The CDR3, as DNA: TGCAGTGCAAACAGGAGCCCCCCCTACGAGCAGTACTTC.

To note about this clonotype: This sequence may be a read error, since a much larger clone differs from it by one base. CDR3 coding DNA: TGTGCCAGCAGGGATAACAGGTTGGCCAGCTCCTATAATTCACCCCTCCACTTT. Translation gives CASRDNRLASSYNSPLHF. This chain joins TRBV6-1 and TRBJ1-6, with D perhaps TRBD1 (5 bases). Trimming left V 6 bases short and J 0 bases short, with 18 bases between. The CDR3 consists of 18 residues. Germline-derived CDR1 and CDR2 are MNHNS and SASEGT.

V usage is TRBV7-9 and J usage is TRBJ1-1; 11 nucleotides line up with TRBD1. Trimming at V came to 4 bases and at J to 4 bases, leaving 5 bases not matched to a gene. The CDR3 runs 15 residues. Looked up from germline, CDR1 is SEHNR and CDR2 is FQNEAQ (reference sequence). The CDR3 here is CASSWGQGVFTEAFF. Written as DNA, the CDR3 is TGTGCCAGCAGCTGGGGACAGGGGGTGTTCACTGAAGCTTTCTTT.

This clonotype was seen many times. J is TRBJ1-5 and V is TRBV7-2, with TRBD1 matching over 7 bases. Trimming cost V 5 bases and J 7 bases; bases outside gene matches: 8. Germline V CDR1 and CDR2: SGHTA, FQGNSA. CDR3 length: 14 amino acids. CDR3 residues: CASSQGQTGQPQHF. The DNA for the CDR3 is TGTGCCAGCAGCCAGGGACAGACGGGGCAGCCCCAGCATTTT.

This clonotype was recorded many times. V is TRBV10-2 and J is TRBJ2-3; the D is unclear. V was trimmed by 0 bases and J by 4 bases, leaving 14 bases between them. CDR3 length: 16 amino acids. Germline V gives CDR1 WSHSY, CDR2 SAAADI. CDR3 in DNA: TGCGCCAGCAGTGAGTCAGTAGGGTTCCTGGCAGATACGCAGTATTTT. Translating gives CASSESVGFLADTQYF.

This clonotype has more than one count but fewer than ten. V gene TRBV6-5 combines with J gene TRBJ1-5; 12 nucleotides align to TRBD1. The CDR3 runs to 16 residues. Trimming at V came to 0 bases and at J to 6 bases, leaving 3 bases not matched to a gene. Germline CDR1 MNHEY, CDR2 SVGAGI. CDR3 sequence: CASSYSGTGGVQPQHF. CDR3 DNA sequence: TGTGCCAGCAGTTACTCCGGGACAGGGGGCGTTCAGCCCCAGCATTTT.

This clonotype has at least ten counts. V is TRBV19 and J is TRBJ2-5, with TRBD1 identical over 7 bases. CDR1 LNHDA and CDR2 SQIVND come from the germline V gene (reference sequence). There are 15 residues in the CDR3. V gave up 9 bases and J gave up 1 base; unmatched junction bases: 11. The CDR3 region is CASRALTGTQETQYF. The CDR3 DNA is TGTGCCAGCAGGGCCTTGACAGGGACCCAAGAGACCCAGTACTTC. Combining the CDR3 with reference TRBV19 and TRBJ2-5 gives the whole variable domain DGGITQSPKYLFRKEGQNVTLSCEQNLNHDAMYWYRQDPGQGLRLIYYSQIVNDFQKGDIAEGYSVSREKKESFPLTVTSAQKNPTAFYLCASRALTGTQETQYFGPGTRLLVL.

This clonotype is medium-sized (0.01 to 0.1%). The chain combines TRBV12-3 or TRBV12-4 with TRBJ1-2; D unclear. This CDR3 contains 13 residues. V was pared by 5 bases and J by 1 base, with 8 bases between. The CDR3 loop reads CASSPRINYGYTF. CDR3 bases: TGTGCCAGCAGTCCGAGGATTAACTATGGCTACACCTTC.

The V call is TRBV24-1, the J call TRBJ2-5; D gene unclear. Trimming took 3 bases from V and 1 from J, leaving 2 bases between them. Germline loops: CDR1 KGHDR, CDR2 SFDVKD. The CDR3 runs 12 residues. The CDR3 region has the DNA TGTGCCACCAGTGATCTCCAAGAGACCCAGTACTTC. It yields the protein CATSDLQETQYF.

This clonotype was found many times. The genes are TRBV5-1 and TRBJ2-1; 13 nucleotides match TRBD2. Germline CDR1 and CDR2: SGHRS and YFSETQ. The CDR3 spans 15 residues. V dropped 9 bases and J dropped 9; count of bases not matched to a gene: 12. CDR3: CATRPTWTSGGEQFF. CDR3 DNA: TGCGCCACCCGCCCGACCTGGACTAGCGGGGGTGAGCAGTTCTTC.